This T cell receptor (beta chain) comes out of a study of shared clonotypes between healthy human individuals. The CDR3 is 22 residues long. The V gene's germline CDR1 is SGDLS and CDR2 YYNGEE. V was clipped by 0 bases and J by 0 bases; unmatched bases: 15. Per the authors' pipeline: Junction-only sequences without quality scores were provided by ImmunoSEQ, so filtering was different. Sequenced by immunoSEQ multiplex PCR; TCRdb stores in-frame clones only, minus some. The V and J calls and clone size were taken over from that table, and D and trimming were inferred from the DNA. Of more than 150,000 clones detected, 66% appear once; the ten largest clones hold roughly a tenth.

The chain combines TRBV9 with TRBJ2-1, with TRBD2 matching 13 bases. Sequencing was carried out using memory CD4+ T cells sorted from blood. As for subset: CD45RA-negative fraction. The TCR comes from a man under 40 in good health. The CDR3 reads CASSVGGSLTSGGRYSYNEQFF. DNA of the CDR3: TGTGCCAGCAGCGTAGGAGGCTCATTGACTAGCGGGGGGAGGTACTCCTACAATGAGCAGTTCTTC.